The next 6 T cell receptor beta chains were all read from a single sample in a study of a mutant IDH1 vaccine in newly diagnosed glioma. For these TCRs, the target antigens are not known. The time point is: week 35, safety follow-up. A single vaccine dose contained 300 ug of mutant IDH1 20-mer peptide, and topical imiquimod was used with it. Assay: immunoSEQ multiplex PCR; the TCRdb copy retains only in-frame clones and omits some. This table has fewer than 35,000 clones, approximately 77% appearing once. Source: PBMCs, taken from a glioma patient whose treatment included an IDH1 peptide vaccine. Receptor source: a man aged 25-45 years with glioma.

The chain is built from TRBV7-9 and TRBJ2-7, with 11 bases matching TRBD2. This CDR3 is built from 15 residues. The germline CDR1 and CDR2 sequences are SEHNR and FQNEAQ (reference sequence). V gave up 5 bases and J gave up 4 bases; unmatched junction bases: 7. CDR3 in DNA: TGTGCCAGCAGCCCTACTAGCGGGAGTAGATACGAGCAGTACTTC. As protein: CASSPTSGSRYEQYF. Based on the CDR3 plus reference TRBV7-9 and TRBJ2-7, the full variable domain is DTGVSQNPRHKITKRGQNVTFRCDPISEHNRLYWYRQTLGQGPEFLTYFQNEAQLEKSRLLSDRFSAERPKGSFSTLEIQRTEQGDSAMYLCASSPTSGSRYEQYFGPGTRLTVT.

This clone came up once. The chain has TRBV29-1 and TRBJ2-1, with 8 bases identical to TRBD2. Per germline, CDR1 SQVTM and CDR2 ANQGSEA. This CDR3 is 13 amino acids long. V shed 1 base, J shed 15 bases, and the junction held 11 bases outside the gene matches. This CDR3 reads CSVEAAGLAWRFF. The CDR3, as DNA: TGCAGCGTTGAAGCCGCCGGACTAGCTTGGCGGTTCTTC.

The chain carries TRBV6-6 and TRBJ1-1; D unresolved. CDR1 and CDR2 (germline): MNHNY, SVGAGI (reference sequence). This CDR3 has 12 residues. The ends were cut back, 4 bases at V and 5 bases at J, with 8 bases in the middle. DNA for the CDR3: TGTGCCAGCAGTTCCCATAGGACTGAAGCTTTCTTT. Protein product: CASSSHRTEAFF.

This sequence joins TRBV7-9 and TRBJ2-2, with 10 bases aligning to TRBD2. V trimming: 4 bases; J trimming: 0 bases; junction bases outside the gene matches: 2. CDR1 and CDR2 from the germline V gene are SEHNR and FQNEAQ (reference sequence). The CDR3 is 16 residues long. CDR3: CASSSAGGSNTGELFF. DNA of the CDR3: TGTGCCAGCAGCTCAGCGGGAGGGTCGAACACCGGGGAGCTGTTTTTT.

This chain links TRBV30 with TRBJ2-7; D assignment may be TRBD1 or TRBD2 (5 bases each). In germline, CDR1 is GTSNPN, CDR2 SVGIG (reference sequence). V gave up 3 bases and J gave up 6 bases, with 21 bases separating them. The CDR3 loop spans 15 amino acids. The CDR3 loop reads CAWRSRDRRRSEQYF. The CDR3, as DNA: TGTGCCTGGAGGTCTCGGGACCGAAGGAGGAGCGAGCAGTACTTC.

Written as DNA, the CDR3 is TGTGCCATCAGTAATCTGGACAGGCGCTACGAGCAGTACTTC. Residues: CAISNLDRRYEQYF. V gene TRBV10-3 combines with J gene TRBJ2-7; 7 nucleotides match TRBD1. This CDR3 is built from 14 residues. With V trimmed by 5 bases and J by 3 bases, 7 bases remained unmatched. From germline, CDR1 is ENHRY and CDR2 SYGVKD.